This TCR beta chain came from a study of CD8 T cells in ankylosing spondylitis. TCRdb itself ran the 5' RACE reads through MiXCR, one entry per CDR3 protein. The data hold roughly 280,000 distinct CDR3 sequences, with approximately 20% observed a single time. This clonotype was recorded many times. The material sequenced was blood, either unsorted or a sorted T cell fraction (not recorded which). The receptor comes from a male donor with ankylosing spondylitis or in good health (not recorded which).

The CDR3 DNA sequence: TGTGCCAGCACCCCAGGTCGAGATACGCAGTATTTT. As protein: CASTPGRDTQYF. J is TRBJ2-3 and V is TRBV12-3 or TRBV12-4; D unresolved. This CDR3 region has 12 residues. V was trimmed by 7 bases and J by 5 bases, leaving 10 bases between them.